This TCR beta chain was captured in a study of beta chain features in type 1 diabetes. Study outcomes and limitations: Whether TCRB rearrangement is influenced by HLA type went unresolved here.

CDR3 length: 15 amino acids. V was clipped by 5 bases and J by 2 bases; unmatched bases: 9. Looked up from germline, CDR1 is SGHAT and CDR2 is FQNNGV. Every participating donor gave one draw, a heparinised blood sample averaging around 120 mL. Of the isolated RNA, all was reverse transcribed, and so the sequenced material was expressed TCRB transcripts. TCRdb's copy holds only in-frame clones and misses some; the assay was immunoSEQ multiplex PCR. The sample lists roughly 230,000 clones, 9.6% occurring once. In its sample, this clone was seen a few times. Its antigen is still unknown. This chain uses TRBV11-2 with TRBJ2-7; 7 nucleotides line up with TRBD1. Sequenced material: naive CD4+ T cells from blood. This TCR derives from a woman aged 18-29 years in good health. The CDR3 DNA is TGTGCCAGCAGCCAAGTGACAGGGAAAACCTACGAGCAGTACTTC. It encodes CASSQVTGKTYEQYF.